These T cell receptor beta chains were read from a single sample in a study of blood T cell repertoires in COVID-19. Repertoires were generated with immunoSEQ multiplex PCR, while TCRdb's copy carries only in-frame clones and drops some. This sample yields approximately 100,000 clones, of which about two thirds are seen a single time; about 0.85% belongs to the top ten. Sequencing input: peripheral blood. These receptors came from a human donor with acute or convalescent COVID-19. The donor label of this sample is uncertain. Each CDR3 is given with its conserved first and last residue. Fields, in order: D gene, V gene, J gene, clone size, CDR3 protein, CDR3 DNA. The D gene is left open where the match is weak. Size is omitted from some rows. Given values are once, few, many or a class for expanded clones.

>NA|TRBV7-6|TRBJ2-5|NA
CASSLGPLVSQETQYF
TGTGCCAGCAGCTTAGGTCCCCTAGTATCCCAAGAGACCCAGTACTTC
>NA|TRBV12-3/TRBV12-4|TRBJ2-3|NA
CASSQGGDTQYF
TGTGCCAGCAGTCAAGGGGGTGATACGCAGTATTTT
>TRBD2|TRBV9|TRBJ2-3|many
CASSVGTSGGYTQYF
TGTGCCAGCAGCGTAGGGACTAGCGGGGGGTATACGCAGTATTTT
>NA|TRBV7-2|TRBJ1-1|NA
CASSSDWETEAFF
TGTGCCAGCAGCTCGGATTGGGAGACTGAAGCTTTCTTT
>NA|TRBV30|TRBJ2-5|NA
CAWSVVSGTGTQYF
TGTGCCTGGAGTGTAGTCTCCGGAACAGGGACCCAGTACTTC
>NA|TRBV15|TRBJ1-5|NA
CATSRAQIQPQHF
TGTGCCACCAGCAGAGCACAGATCCAGCCCCAGCATTTT
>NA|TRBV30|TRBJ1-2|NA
CAWSVHNYGYTF
TGTGCCTGGAGTGTCCATAACTATGGCTACACCTTC
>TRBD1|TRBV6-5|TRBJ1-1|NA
CASSPGTGNAEAFF
TGTGCCAGCAGCCCAGGGACAGGGAACGCTGAAGCTTTCTTT
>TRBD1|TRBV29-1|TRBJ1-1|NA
CSSFTGGRTEAFF
TGCAGCTCTTTTACAGGGGGGCGCACTGAAGCTTTCTTT
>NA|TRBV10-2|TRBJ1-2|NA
CASSETGTVYGYTF
TGCGCCAGCAGTGAAACAGGAACTGTCTATGGCTACACCTTC
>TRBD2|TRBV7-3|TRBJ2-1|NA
CASSLTSGGTNNEQFF
TGTGCCAGCAGCTTAACTAGCGGGGGGACTAACAATGAGCAGTTCTTC
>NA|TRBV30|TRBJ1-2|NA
CAWCCESNYGYTF
TGTGCCTGGTGTTGCGAGTCTAACTATGGCTACACCTTC
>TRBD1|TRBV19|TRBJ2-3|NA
CASRDRGRADTQYF
TGTGCCAGTAGAGACAGGGGGCGGGCAGATACGCAGTATTTT
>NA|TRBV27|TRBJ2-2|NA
CASSLLGGSATGELFF
TGTGCCAGCAGTTTATTGGGGGGTTCGGCAACCGGGGAGCTGTTTTTT
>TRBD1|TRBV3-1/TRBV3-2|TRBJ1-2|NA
CASSQDLGTGGSF
TGTGCCAGCAGCCAAGATTTGGGGACAGGGGGCTCGTTC